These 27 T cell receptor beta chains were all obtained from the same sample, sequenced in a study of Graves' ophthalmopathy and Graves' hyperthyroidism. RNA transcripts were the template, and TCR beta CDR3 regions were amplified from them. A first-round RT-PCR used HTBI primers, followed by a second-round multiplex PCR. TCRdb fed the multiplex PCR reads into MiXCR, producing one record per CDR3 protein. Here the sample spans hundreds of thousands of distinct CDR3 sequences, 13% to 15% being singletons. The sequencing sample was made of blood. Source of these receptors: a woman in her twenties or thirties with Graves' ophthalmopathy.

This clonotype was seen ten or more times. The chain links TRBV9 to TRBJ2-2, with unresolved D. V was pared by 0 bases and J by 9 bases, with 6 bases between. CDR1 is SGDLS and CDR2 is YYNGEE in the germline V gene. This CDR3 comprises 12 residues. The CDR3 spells CASSVVGRELFF. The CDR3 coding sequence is TGTGCCAGCAGCGTAGTAGGCAGGGAGCTGTTTTTT.

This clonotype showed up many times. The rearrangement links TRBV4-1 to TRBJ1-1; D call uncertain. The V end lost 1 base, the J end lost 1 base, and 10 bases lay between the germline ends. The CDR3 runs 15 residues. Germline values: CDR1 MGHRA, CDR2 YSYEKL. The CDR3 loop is CASSQVIRANTEAFF. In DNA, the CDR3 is TGCGCCAGCAGCCAAGTAATCCGGGCGAACACTGAAGCTTTCTTT.

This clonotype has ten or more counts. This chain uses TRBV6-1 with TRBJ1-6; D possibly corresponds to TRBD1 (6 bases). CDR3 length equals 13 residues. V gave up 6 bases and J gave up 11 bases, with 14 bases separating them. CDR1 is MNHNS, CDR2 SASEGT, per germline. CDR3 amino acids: CASRPHRETPLHF. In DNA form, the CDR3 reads TGTGCCAGCAGACCCCACAGGGAGACACCCCTCCACTTT.

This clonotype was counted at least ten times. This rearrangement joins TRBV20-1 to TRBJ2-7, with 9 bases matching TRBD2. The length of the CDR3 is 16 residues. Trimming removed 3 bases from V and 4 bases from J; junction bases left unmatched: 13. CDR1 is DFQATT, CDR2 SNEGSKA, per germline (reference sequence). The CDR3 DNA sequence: TGCAGTGCTAGCAACCGGCGGGAGGGCCAGGAATACGAGCAGTACTTC. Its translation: CSASNRREGQEYEQYF.

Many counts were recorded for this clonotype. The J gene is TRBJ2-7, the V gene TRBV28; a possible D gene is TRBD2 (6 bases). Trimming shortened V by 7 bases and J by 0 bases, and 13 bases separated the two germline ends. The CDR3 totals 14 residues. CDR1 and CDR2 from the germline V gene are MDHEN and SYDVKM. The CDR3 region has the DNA TGTGCCAGCATCCTCGGGGGAAACTCCTACGAGCAGTACTTC. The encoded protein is CASILGGNSYEQYF.

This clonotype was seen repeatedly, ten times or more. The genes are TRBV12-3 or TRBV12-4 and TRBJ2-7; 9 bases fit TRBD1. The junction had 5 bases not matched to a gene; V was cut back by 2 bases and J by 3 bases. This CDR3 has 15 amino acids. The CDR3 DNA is TGTGCCAGCAGTTTAAGTGGGACAGGGAGCTACGAGCAGTACTTC. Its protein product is CASSLSGTGSYEQYF.

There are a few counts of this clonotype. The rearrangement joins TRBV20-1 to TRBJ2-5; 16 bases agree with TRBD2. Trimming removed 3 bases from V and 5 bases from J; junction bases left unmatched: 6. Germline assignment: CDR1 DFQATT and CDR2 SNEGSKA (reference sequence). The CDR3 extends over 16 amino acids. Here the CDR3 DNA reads TGCAGTGCTAGTCATGGGACTAGCGGGGGGGCGGAGACCCAGTACTTC. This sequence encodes CSASHGTSGGAETQYF.

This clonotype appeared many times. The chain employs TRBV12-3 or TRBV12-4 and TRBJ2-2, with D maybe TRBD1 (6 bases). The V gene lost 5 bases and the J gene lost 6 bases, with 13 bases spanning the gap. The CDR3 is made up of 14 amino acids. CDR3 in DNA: TGTGCCAGCAGTAATTACAGGGCCCCCGGGGAGCTGTTTTTT. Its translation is CASSNYRAPGELFF.

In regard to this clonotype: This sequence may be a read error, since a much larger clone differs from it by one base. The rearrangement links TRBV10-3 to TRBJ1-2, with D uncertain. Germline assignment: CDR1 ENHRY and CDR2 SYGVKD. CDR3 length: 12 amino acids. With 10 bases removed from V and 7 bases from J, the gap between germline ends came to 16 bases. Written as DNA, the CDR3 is TGTGCCACCCGGGAGGGAATTCCTGGCTACACCTTC. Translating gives CATREGIPGYTF.

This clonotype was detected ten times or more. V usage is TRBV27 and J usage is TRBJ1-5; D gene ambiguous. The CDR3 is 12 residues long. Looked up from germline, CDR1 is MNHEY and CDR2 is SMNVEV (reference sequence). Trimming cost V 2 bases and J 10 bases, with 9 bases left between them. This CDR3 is CASSLPTGPQHF. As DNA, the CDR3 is TGTGCCAGCAGTTTACCGACGGGACCCCAGCATTTT.

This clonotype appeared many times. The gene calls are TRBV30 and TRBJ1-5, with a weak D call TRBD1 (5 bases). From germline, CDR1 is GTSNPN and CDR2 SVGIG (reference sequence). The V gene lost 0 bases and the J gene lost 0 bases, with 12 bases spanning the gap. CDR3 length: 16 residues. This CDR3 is CAWSVQGAYSNQPQHF. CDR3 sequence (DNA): TGTGCCTGGAGTGTACAAGGGGCCTATAGCAATCAGCCCCAGCATTTT.

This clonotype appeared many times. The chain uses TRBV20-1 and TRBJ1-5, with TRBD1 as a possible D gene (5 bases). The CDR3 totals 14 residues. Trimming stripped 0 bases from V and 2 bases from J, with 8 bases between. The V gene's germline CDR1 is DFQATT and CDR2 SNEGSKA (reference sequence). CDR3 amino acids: CSARDQGGNQPQHF. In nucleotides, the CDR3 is TGCAGTGCTAGAGACCAGGGTGGCAATCAGCCCCAGCATTTT.

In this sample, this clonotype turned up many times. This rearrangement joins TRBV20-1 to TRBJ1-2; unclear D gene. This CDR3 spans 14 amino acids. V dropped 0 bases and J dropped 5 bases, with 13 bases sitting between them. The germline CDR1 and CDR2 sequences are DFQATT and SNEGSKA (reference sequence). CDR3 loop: CSARDGRFSYGYTF. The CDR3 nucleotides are TGCAGTGCTAGAGATGGCAGATTCTCGTATGGCTACACCTTC.

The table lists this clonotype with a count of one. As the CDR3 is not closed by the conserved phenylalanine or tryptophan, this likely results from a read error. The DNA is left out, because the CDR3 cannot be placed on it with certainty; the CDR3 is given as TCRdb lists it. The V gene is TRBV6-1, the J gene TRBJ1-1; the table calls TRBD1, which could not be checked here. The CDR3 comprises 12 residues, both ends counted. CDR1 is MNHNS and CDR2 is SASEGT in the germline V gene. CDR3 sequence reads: CASSPRGPEAVV.

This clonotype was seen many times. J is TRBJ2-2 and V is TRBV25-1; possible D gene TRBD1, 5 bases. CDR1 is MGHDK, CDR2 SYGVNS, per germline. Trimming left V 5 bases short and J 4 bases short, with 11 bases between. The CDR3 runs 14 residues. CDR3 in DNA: TGTGCCAGCAGTCAGGGAATCGGCACCGGGGAGCTGTTTTTT. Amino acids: CASSQGIGTGELFF.

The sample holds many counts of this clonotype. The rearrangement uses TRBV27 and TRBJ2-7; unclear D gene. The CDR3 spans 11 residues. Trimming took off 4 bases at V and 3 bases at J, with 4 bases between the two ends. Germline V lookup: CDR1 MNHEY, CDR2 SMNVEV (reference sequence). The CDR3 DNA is TGTGCCAGCAGTTCAAACTACGAGCAGTACTTC. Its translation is CASSSNYEQYF.

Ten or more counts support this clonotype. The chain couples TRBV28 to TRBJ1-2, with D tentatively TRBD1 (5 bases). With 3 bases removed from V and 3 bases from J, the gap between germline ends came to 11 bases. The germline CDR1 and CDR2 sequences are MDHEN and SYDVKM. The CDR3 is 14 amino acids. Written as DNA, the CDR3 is TGTGCCAGCAGTTTTGCCAGGGTTGACTATGGCTACACCTTC. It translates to CASSFARVDYGYTF.

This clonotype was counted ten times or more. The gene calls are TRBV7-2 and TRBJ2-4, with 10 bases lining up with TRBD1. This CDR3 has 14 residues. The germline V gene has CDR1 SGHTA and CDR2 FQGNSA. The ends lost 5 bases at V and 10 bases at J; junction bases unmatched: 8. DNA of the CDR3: TGTGCCAGCAGCCACGGGGACAGGGGTTTAATTCAGTACTTC. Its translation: CASSHGDRGLIQYF.

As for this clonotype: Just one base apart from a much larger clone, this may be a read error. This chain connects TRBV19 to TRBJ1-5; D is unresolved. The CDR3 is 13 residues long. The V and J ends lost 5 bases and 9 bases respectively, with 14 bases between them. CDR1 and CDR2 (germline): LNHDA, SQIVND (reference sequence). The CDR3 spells CASSPWSDLPQHF. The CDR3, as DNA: TGTGCCAGTAGTCCCTGGTCCGATCTGCCCCAGCATTTT.

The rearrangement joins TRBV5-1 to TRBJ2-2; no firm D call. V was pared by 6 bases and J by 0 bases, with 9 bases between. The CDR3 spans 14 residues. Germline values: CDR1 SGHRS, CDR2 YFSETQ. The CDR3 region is CASTLYANTGELFF. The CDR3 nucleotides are TGCGCCAGCACCCTTTACGCGAACACCGGGGAGCTGTTTTTT.

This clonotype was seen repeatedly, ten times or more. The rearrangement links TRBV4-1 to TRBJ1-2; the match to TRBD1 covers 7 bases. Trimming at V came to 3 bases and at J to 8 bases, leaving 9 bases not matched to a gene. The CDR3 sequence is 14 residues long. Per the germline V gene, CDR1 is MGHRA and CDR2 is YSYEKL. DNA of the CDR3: TGCGCCAGCAGCCATCATCAGGGGGGATACGGCTACACCTTC. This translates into CASSHHQGGYGYTF.

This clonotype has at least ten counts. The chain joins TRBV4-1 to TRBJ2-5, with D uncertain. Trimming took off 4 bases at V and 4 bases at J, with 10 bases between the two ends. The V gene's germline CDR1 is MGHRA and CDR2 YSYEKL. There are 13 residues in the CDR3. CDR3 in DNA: TGCGCCAGCAGCCTTGCACTCTTAGAGACCCAGTACTTC. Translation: CASSLALLETQYF.

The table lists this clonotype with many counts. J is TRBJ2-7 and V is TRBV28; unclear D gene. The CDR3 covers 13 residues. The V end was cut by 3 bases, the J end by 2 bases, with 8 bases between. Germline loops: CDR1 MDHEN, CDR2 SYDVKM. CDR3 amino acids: CASSFRQTYEQYF. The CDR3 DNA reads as TGTGCCAGCAGTTTCCGCCAGACCTACGAGCAGTACTTC.

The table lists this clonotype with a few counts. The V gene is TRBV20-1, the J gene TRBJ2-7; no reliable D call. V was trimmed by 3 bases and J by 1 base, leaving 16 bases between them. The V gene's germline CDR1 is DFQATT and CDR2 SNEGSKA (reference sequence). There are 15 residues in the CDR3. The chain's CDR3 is CSASPVFFSSYEQYF. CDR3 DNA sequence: TGCAGTGCTAGCCCCGTATTTTTCAGTTCCTACGAGCAGTACTTC.

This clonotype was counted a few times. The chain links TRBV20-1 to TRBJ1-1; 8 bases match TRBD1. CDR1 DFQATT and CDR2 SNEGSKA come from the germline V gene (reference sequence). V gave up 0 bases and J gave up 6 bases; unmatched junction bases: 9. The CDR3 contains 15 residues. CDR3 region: CSARDYGQGASEAFF. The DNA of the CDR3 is TGCAGTGCTAGAGATTATGGGCAGGGGGCCTCTGAAGCTTTCTTT.

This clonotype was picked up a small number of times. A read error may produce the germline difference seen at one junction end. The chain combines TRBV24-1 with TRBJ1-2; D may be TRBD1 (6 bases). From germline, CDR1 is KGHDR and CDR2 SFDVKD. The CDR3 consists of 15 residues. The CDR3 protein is CATSDPQQGVYGCTF. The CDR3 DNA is TGTGCCACCAGTGACCCCCAACAGGGCGTCTATGGCTGCACCTTC.

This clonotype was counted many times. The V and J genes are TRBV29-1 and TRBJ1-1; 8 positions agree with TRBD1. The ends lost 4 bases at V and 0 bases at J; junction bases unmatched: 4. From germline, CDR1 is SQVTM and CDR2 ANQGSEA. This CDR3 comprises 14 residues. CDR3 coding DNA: TGCAGCGTTGTGACAGGGGCCCTGAACACTGAAGCTTTCTTT. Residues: CSVVTGALNTEAFF. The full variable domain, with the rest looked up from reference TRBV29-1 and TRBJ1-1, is SAVISQKPSRDICQRGTSLTIQCQVDSQVTMMFWYRQQPGQSLTLIATANQGSEATYESGFVIDKFPISRPNLTFSTLTVSNMSPEDSSIYLCSVVTGALNTEAFFGQGTRLTVV.